The clone carrying this T cell receptor beta chain was seen a few times. This record comes from a study of response to subunit inactivated influenza vaccine. TCRdb reanalysed the RT-PCR reads using MiXCR and keeps one entry per CDR3 protein. The sample yields about 650,000 distinct CDR3 sequences, 14% seen once. The CDR3 covers 15 residues. The germline V gene encodes CDR1 SGHRS and CDR2 YFSETQ. V lost 4 bases and J 8 bases, leaving 18 bases between the germline ends. The sequencing here drew on PBMCs from blood, taken around two weeks before vaccination. The clonotype was recovered from a man in his forties or fifties who received an inactivated influenza vaccine. The chain carries TRBV5-1 and TRBJ2-2; D perhaps matches TRBD1 (6 bases). CDR3 sequence reads: CASSHRDTIEGELFF. In nucleotides, the CDR3 is TGCGCCAGCAGCCACCGGGACACCATTGAAGGGGAGCTGTTTTTT. The full variable domain, in which reference TRBV5-1 and TRBJ2-2 provide the parts outside the CDR3, is KAGVTQTPRYLIKTRGQQVTLSCSPISGHRSVSWYQQTPGQGLQFLFEYFSETQRNKGNFPGRFSGRQFSNSRSEMNVSTLELGDSALYLCASSHRDTIEGELFFGEGSRLTVL.